This T cell receptor beta chain emerged from a study of blood T cells in healthy people across ages. Overall study findings and caveats: It was found that TCR beta diversity correlated strongly with the percentage of naive T cells.

Next came a second PCR, run for 7 to 11 cycles, which used a sample-barcoded 5' primer along with a J-beta primer mix. TCRdb itself ran the 5' RACE reads through MiXCR, one entry per CDR3 protein. The repertoire holds approximately 780,000 distinct CDR3 sequences, with more than 25% as singletons. V shed 1 base and J shed 3 bases, with 13 bases lying between them. Per germline, CDR1 MGHRA and CDR2 YSYEKL. This CDR3 has 15 residues. A remark on this clonotype: Its antigen remains unknown.

This sample was also put to use in a study of T cells of mothers and their children.

The sequence derives from a boy aged 5-17 years in good health. The chain combines TRBV4-1 with TRBJ2-7, with D perhaps given as TRBD1 or TRBD2 (5 bases each). The sequencing input was blood. As DNA, the CDR3 is TGCGCCAGCAGCCAAGCAGGGATGAGGGGCTACGAGCAGTACTTC. Protein: CASSQAGMRGYEQYF.